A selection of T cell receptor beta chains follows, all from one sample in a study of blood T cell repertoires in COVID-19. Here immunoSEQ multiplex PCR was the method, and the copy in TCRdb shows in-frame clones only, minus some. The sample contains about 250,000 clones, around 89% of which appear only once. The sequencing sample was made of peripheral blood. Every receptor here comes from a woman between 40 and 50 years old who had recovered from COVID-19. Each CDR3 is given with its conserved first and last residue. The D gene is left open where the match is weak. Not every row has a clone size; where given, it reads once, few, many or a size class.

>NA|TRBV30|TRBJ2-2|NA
CAWARGNTGELFF
TGTGCCTGGGCGCGGGGGAACACCGGGGAGCTGTTTTTT
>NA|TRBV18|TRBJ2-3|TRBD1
CASSEQGAATDTQYF
TGTGCCAGCTCAGAACAGGGGGCAGCCACAGATACGCAGTATTTT
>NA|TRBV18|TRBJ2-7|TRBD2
CASSPLAGGYEQYF
TGTGCCAGCTCACCACTAGCGGGAGGGTACGAGCAGTACTTC
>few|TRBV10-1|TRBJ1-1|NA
CASSPGWNTEAFF
TGCGCCAGCAGTCCAGGGTGGAACACTGAAGCTTTCTTT
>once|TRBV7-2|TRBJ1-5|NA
CASSLVYEGQPQHF
TGTGCCAGCAGCTTAGTTTACGAGGGTCAGCCCCAGCATTTT
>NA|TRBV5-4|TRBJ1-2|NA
CASSLGARDYGYTF
TGTGCCAGCAGCTTGGGGGCGAGGGACTATGGCTACACCTTC
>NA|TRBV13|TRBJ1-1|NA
CASSLGGPSGYTEAFF
TGTGCCAGCAGCTTAGGGGGCCCCTCGGGGTACACTGAAGCTTTCTTT
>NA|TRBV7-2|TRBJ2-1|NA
CASSLAKGSGVGFF
TGTGCCAGCAGCTTAGCCAAGGGTAGCGGCGTCGGTTTCTTC
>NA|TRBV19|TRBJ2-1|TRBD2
CASTPGGLAGGFNEQFF
TGTGCCAGTACCCCTGGGGGCCTAGCGGGAGGGTTCAATGAGCAGTTCTTC
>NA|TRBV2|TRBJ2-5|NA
CASSDRAGRVQETQYF
TGTGCCAGCAGCGACCGGGCGGGGCGGGTCCAAGAGACCCAGTACTTC
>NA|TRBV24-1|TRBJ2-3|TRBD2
CATSDPFLEGGSDTQYF
TGTGCCACCAGTGACCCCTTTTTGGAGGGAGGGTCTGATACGCAGTATTTT
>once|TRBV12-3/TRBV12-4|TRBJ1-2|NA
CASTRGHYYGYTF
TGTGCCAGCACCCGGGGACACTACTATGGCTACACCTTC
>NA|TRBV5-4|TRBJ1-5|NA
CASSPQGRYVYSNQPQHF
TGTGCCAGCAGCCCGCAGGGGCGCTATGTTTATAGCAATCAGCCCCAGCATTTT
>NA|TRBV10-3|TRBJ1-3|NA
CAATQAGNTIYF
TGTGCCGCCACACAGGCTGGAAACACCATATATTTT
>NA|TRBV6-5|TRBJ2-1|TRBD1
CASSHGTGVEQFF
TGTGCCAGCAGCCACGGGACAGGGGTCGAGCAGTTCTTC
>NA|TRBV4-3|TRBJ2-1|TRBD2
CASSPGTSGRNEQFF
TGCGCCAGCAGCCCCGGGACTAGCGGGAGAAATGAGCAGTTCTTC
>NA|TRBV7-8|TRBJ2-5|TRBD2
CASSLVASGAVGETQYF
TGTGCCAGCAGCTTAGTGGCTAGCGGGGCCGTAGGGGAGACCCAGTACTTC
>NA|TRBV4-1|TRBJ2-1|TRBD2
CASSQGAGGPSYNEQFF
TGCGCCAGCAGCCAAGGAGCGGGAGGGCCCTCCTACAATGAGCAGTTCTTC
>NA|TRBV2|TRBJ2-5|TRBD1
CASRPRTGGNRETQYF
TGTGCCAGCAGACCACGGACAGGGGGGAATCGGGAGACCCAGTACTTC